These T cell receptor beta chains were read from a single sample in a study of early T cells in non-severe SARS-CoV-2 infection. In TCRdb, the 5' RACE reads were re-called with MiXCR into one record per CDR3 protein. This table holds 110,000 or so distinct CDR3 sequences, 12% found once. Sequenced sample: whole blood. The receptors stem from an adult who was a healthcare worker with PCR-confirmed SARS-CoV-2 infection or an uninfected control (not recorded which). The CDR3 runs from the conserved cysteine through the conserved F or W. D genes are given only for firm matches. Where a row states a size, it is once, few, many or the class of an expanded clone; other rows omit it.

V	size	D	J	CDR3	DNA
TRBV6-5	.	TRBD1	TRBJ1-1	CASSPQGQNTEAFF	TGTGCCAGCAGCCCACAGGGGCAGAACACTGAAGCTTTCTTT
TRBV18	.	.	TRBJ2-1	CASSPGQTSSYNEQFF	TGTGCCAGCTCACCAGGACAGACCTCCTCCTACAATGAGCAGTTCTTC
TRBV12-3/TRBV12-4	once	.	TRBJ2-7	CASSFRVAHEQYF	TGTGCCAGCAGTTTTAGGGTCGCCCACGAGCAGTACTTC
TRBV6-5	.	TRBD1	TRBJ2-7	CASSRTGGGEQYF	TGTGCCAGCAGTAGGACAGGGGGGGGTGAGCAGTACTTC
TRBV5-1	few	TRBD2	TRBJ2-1	CASSLALAGGPGYEQFF	TGCGCCAGCAGCTTGGCCCTAGCGGGAGGGCCCGGGTATGAGCAGTTCTTC
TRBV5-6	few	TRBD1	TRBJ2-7	CASSLPGQPTYEQYF	TGTGCCAGCAGCTTACCGGGACAGCCCACCTACGAGCAGTACTTC
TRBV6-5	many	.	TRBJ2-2	CASGLLAPNTGELFF	TGTGCCAGCGGCTTATTAGCGCCGAACACCGGGGAGCTGTTTTTT
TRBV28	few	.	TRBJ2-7	CASSPRLDEQYF	TGTGCCAGCAGCCCCCGGCTTGACGAGCAGTACTTC
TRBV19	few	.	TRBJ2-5	CASSIGQGVRETQYF	TGTGCCAGTAGTATCGGGCAGGGTGTGCGAGAGACCCAGTACTTC
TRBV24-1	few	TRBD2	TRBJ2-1	CAIGGASSYNEQFF	TGTGCCATCGGGGGGGCCAGCTCCTACAATGAGCAGTTCTTC
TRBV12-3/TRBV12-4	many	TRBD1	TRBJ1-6	CASSPGQGRGSPLHF	TGTGCCAGCAGCCCGGGACAGGGGCGTGGTTCACCCCTCCACTTT
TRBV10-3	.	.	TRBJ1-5	CAISGDGTSNQPQHF	TGTGCCATCAGTGGGGACGGGACCTCCAATCAGCCCCAGCATTTT
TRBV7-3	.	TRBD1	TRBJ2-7	CASSEGQGARYEQYF	TGTGCCAGCAGCGAGGGACAGGGGGCGCGATACGAGCAGTACTTC
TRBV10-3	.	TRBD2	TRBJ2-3	CAISGTSGGITDTQYF	TGTGCCATCAGCGGGACTAGCGGGGGGATTACAGATACGCAGTATTTT
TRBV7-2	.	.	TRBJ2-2	CASSLDPRGLGELFFF	.
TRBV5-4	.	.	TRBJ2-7	CASSPALGGLYEQYF	TGTGCCAGCAGCCCCGCCCTAGGAGGGCTCTACGAGCAGTACTTC
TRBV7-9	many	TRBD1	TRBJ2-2	CASSLQGADTGELFF	TGTGCCAGCAGCTTACAGGGGGCCGACACCGGGGAGCTGTTTTTT
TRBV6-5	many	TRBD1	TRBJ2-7	CASSYSGTGSREQYF	TGTGCCAGCAGTTACTCTGGGACAGGATCACGCGAGCAGTACTTC
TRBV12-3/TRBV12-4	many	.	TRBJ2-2	CASSDRGSGELFF	TGTGCCAGCAGCGATCGGGGGTCCGGGGAGCTGTTTTTT
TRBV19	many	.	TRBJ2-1	CASTDGFSSYNEQFF	TGTGCCAGTACAGATGGGTTTAGCTCCTACAATGAGCAGTTCTTC
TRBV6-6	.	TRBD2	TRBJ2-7	CASSYASGDLSYEQYF	TGTGCCAGCAGTTACGCTAGCGGGGACCTCTCCTACGAGCAGTACTTC
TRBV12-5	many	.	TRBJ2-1	CASGLDPRGSSYNEQFF	TGTGCTAGTGGTTTGGACCCCCGTGGGAGCTCCTACAATGAGCAGTTCTTC
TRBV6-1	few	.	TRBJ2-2	CASNAGTAGELFF	TGTGCCAGCAATGCAGGGACTGCCGGGGAGCTGTTTTTT
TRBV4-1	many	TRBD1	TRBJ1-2	CASSQGGQGASGYTF	TGCGCCAGCAGCCAAGGGGGACAGGGGGCAAGTGGCTACACCTTC
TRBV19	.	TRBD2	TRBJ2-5	CASRGTSGRNQETQYF	TGTGCCAGTAGGGGGACTAGCGGGAGGAACCAAGAGACCCAGTACTTC
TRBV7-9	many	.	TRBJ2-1	CASWGPSSYNEQFF	TGTGCCAGCTGGGGGCCGAGCTCCTACAATGAGCAGTTCTTC
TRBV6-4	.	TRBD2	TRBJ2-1	CASSVLAGFNEQFF	TGTGCCAGCAGTGTGTTAGCGGGGTTCAATGAGCAGTTCTTC
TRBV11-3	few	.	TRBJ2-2	CASSLYRASGELFF	TGTGCCAGCAGCTTATACAGGGCATCCGGGGAGCTGTTTTTT
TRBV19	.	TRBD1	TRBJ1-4	CASSHWTGEEKLFF	TGTGCCAGTAGCCATTGGACAGGGGAAGAAAAACTGTTTTTT